The 3 T cell receptor beta chains given below trace back to one sample, sequenced in a study of T cells in narcolepsy. Sequencing was performed with immunoSEQ multiplex PCR; in TCRdb, only in-frame clones are kept and a portion is missing. The table lists around 32,000 clones, approximately 85% of them singletons. The sample was CD45RA- memory CD4+ T cells from PBMCs. The origin of the receptors is a human donor with narcolepsy.

The chain combines TRBV7-9 with TRBJ2-5; unclear D gene. The CDR3 has 12 amino acids. The ends were cut back, 5 bases at V and 5 bases at J, with 9 bases in the middle. Germline lookup yields CDR1 SEHNR and CDR2 FQNEAQ (reference sequence). The CDR3 DNA reads TGTGCCAGCAGCAGATGGCGGGAGACCCAGTACTTC. This sequence encodes CASSRWRETQYF.

This clone has a handful of counts. The chain carries TRBV6-5 and TRBJ1-1; D gene unclear. CDR1 MNHEY and CDR2 SVGAGI come from the germline V gene. The ends were cut back, 2 bases at V and 0 bases at J, with 7 bases in the middle. The CDR3 runs to 14 residues. CDR3 loop: CASSYDPMNTEAFF. The CDR3 bases are TGTGCCAGCAGTTACGATCCCATGAACACTGAAGCTTTCTTT.

J is TRBJ2-3 and V is TRBV6-1; no clear D gene. CDR3 length equals 12 residues. Germline CDR1 MNHNS, CDR2 SASEGT. V shed 1 base and J shed 8 bases, with 7 bases lying between them. In nucleotides, the CDR3 is TGTGCCAGCAGTGAAGGCAGGTTTACGCAGTATTTT. Protein sequence: CASSEGRFTQYF.